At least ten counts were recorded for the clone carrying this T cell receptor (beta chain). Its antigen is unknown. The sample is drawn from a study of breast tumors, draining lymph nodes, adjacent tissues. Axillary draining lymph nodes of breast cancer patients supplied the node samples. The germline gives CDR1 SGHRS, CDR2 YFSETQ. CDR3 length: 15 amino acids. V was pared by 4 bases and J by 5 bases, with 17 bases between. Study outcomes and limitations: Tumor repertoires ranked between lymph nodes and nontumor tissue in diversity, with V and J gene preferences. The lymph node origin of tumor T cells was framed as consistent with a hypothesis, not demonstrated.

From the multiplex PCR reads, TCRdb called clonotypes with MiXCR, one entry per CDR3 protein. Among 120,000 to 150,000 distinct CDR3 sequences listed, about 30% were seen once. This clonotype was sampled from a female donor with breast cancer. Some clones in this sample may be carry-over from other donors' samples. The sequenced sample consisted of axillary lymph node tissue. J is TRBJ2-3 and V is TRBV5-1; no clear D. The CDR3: CASSPVARPLDTQYF. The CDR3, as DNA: TGCGCCAGCAGCCCCGTGGCGCGGCCCCTAGATACGCAGTATTTT.